This T cell receptor beta chain is drawn from a study of spatial heterogeneity in lung cancer. Noted time point: sample taken at primary tumor resection. Frozen PBMC, nontumor lung or tumor provided whole RNA, which was sequenced unsorted. Whole-study results and caveats: Tumor mutation count correlated with how many alpha and beta TCRs expanded intratumorally.

TCRdb reprocessed the 5' RACE reads with MiXCR, giving one entry per CDR3 protein. The sample contains 9,500 to 10,000 distinct CDR3 sequences, around 6% of which appear only once. This clonotype has ten or more counts. What it recognizes is unknown. V lost 5 bases and J lost 3, with 19 bases in between. The germline V gene encodes CDR1 KGHSH and CDR2 LQKENI. The CDR3 has 16 residues. The chain joins TRBV18 to TRBJ1-1, with D possibly TRBD1 on 5 matching bases. Source: lung tumor tissue, taken at surgery. This clonotype was obtained from a female donor with early-stage non-small cell lung cancer. The CDR3, as DNA: TGTGCCAGCTCAAGGTCAAATTTAGTAGGGGACACTGAAGCTTTCTTT. Translated: CASSRSNLVGDTEAFF.